A single sample gave rise to the 8 T cell receptor beta chains below, sequenced in a study of blood T cell repertoires in COVID-19. Measured with immunoSEQ multiplex PCR; TCRdb has only the in-frame clones, and not every one. The table shows around 81,000 clones, with approximately 82% occurring only once. Specimen: peripheral blood. The receptor source for this set is a human donor in a cohort sampled during active COVID-19.

This clone has only a few counts. The chain links TRBV19 to TRBJ2-7; the match to TRBD1 covers 12 bases. Germline lookup yields CDR1 LNHDA and CDR2 SQIVND (reference sequence). The V and J ends lost 4 bases and 11 bases, in that order; junction bases with no gene match: 9. There are 14 residues in the CDR3. The CDR3 protein is CASSTPGQGASKYF. The CDR3 DNA reads TGTGCCAGTAGTACGCCGGGACAGGGGGCGAGCAAGTACTTC.

V gene TRBV7-8 combines with J gene TRBJ2-7; 7 bases are a match to TRBD1. The CDR3 covers 14 residues. V lost 6 bases to trimming and J lost 4 bases; unmatched junction nucleotides: 9. CDR1 is SGHVS, CDR2 FQNEAQ, per germline. Written as DNA, the CDR3 is TGTGCCAGCAGACCCGACAGGGTATTATACGAGCAGTACTTC. Its translation is CASRPDRVLYEQYF.

The gene calls are TRBV6-2 or TRBV6-3 and TRBJ2-7; D might be TRBD1 (5 bases). This CDR3 contains 13 residues. Trimming shortened V by 5 bases and J by 3 bases, and 11 bases separated the two germline ends. Per germline, CDR1 MNHEY and CDR2 SVGEGT. CDR3 region: CASSHGHHYEQYF. CDR3 nucleotide sequence: TGTGCCAGCAGTCACGGACATCACTACGAGCAGTACTTC.

The rearrangement joins TRBV19 to TRBJ1-5, with D tentatively TRBD1 (5 bases). Germline CDR1 is LNHDA and CDR2 is SQIVND (reference sequence). This CDR3 region has 16 residues. The ends were cut back, 6 bases at V and 1 base at J, with 16 bases in the middle. In nucleotides, the CDR3 is TGTGCCAGTAGGGCGGCGTCCCGGGGGAGCAATCAGCCCCAGCATTTT. Encoded protein: CASRAASRGSNQPQHF.

V gene TRBV10-3 combines with J gene TRBJ2-7; the D gene is possibly TRBD1 (6 bases). Germline CDR1 and CDR2: ENHRY and SYGVKD. V was pared by 3 bases and J by 3 bases, with 15 bases between. This CDR3 region has 15 residues. CDR3 DNA sequence: TGTGCCATCAGTGATGGATTGCAGGGACACTACGAGCAGTACTTC. Encoded protein: CAISDGLQGHYEQYF.

The V call is TRBV21-1, the J call TRBJ2-3; the table gives TRBD2 as D, unverified against the DNA. TRBV21-1 is noted as a pseudogene. The CDR3 contains 19 residues. Here the CDR3 reads CASSKSGLAGGLSTDTQYF. DNA for the CDR3: TGTGCCAGCAGCAAAAGCGGACTAGCGGGGGGCCTGAGCACAGATACGCAGTATTTT.

The chain links TRBV7-9 to TRBJ2-5, with unresolved D. Judging by the DNA end, TRBJ2-7 fits better; the J call may be wrong. CDR3 size: 15 residues. Germline V gene lookup returns CDR1 SEHNR and CDR2 FQNEAQ (reference sequence). CDR3 DNA: TGTGCCAGCAGCTCACACAGCGCTAGCTCCTACGAGCAGTACTTC. This sequence encodes CASSSHSASSYEQYF.

The CDR3 region has the DNA TGTGCCAGCTCACCAAAAGCGGGGGGTCTCTACGAGCAGTACTTC. Amino acid sequence: CASSPKAGGLYEQYF. The rearrangement uses TRBV18 and TRBJ2-7, with 9 bases that match TRBD2. The CDR3 extends over 15 amino acids. With V trimmed by 2 bases and J by 3 bases, 5 bases remained unmatched. CDR1 and CDR2 (germline): KGHSH, LQKENI.